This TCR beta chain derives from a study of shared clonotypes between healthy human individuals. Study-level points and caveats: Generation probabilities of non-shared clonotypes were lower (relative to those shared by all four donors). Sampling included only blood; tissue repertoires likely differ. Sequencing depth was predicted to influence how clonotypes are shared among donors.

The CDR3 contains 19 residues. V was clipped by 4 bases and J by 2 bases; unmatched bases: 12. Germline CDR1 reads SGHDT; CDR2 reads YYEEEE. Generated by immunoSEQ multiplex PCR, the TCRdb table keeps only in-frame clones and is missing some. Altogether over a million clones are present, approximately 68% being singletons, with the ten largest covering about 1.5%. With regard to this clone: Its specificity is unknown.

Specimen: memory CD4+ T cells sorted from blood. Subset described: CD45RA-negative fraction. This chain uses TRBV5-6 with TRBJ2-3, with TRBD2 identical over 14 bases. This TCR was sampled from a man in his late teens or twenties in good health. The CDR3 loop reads CASSRRTSGGSSSTDTQYF. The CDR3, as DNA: TGTGCCAGCAGCCGCAGGACTAGCGGGGGGTCTTCCTCCACAGATACGCAGTATTTT.